Listed below are T cell receptor beta chains from one sample, sequenced in a study of human T cells and chemical hapten exposure. TCRdb re-derived calls from the RACE reads in MiXCR, one entry per CDR3 protein. The table includes about 190,000 distinct CDR3 sequences, around 25% detected once. Sequences were derived from whole blood, sampled in connection with sensitization to the hapten diphenylcyclopropenone (DPC). The origin of the receptors is a woman between 40 and 50 years old with alopecia areata. Some clones in this sample may be carry-over from other donors' samples. Each CDR3 is given with its conserved first and last residue.

>TRBJ2-5|TRBV5-8
CASSLGTSGGQETQYF
>TRBJ2-2|TRBV6-2/TRBV6-3
CASSYSIQKTTGELFF
>TRBJ1-1|TRBV28
CASSRKQRGVNTEAFF
>TRBJ1-1|TRBV3-1
CASSPTAMNTEAFF
>TRBJ2-7|TRBV29-1
CSVVGNSGGAYEQYF
>TRBJ2-7|TRBV4-1
CASSQVRGSGDLQYF
>TRBJ2-7|TRBV20-1
CSARPEREGLAYEQYF
>TRBJ2-7|TRBV5-1
CASSLMSGTLSYEQYF
>TRBJ2-1|TRBV5-1
CASSLGPSNNEQFF
>TRBJ2-3|TRBV9
CASAYAGTSPTDTQYF
>TRBJ1-6|TRBV9
CASSGDRGSPLHF
>TRBJ2-1|TRBV21-1
CASSKGGVRVGTEQFF
>TRBJ2-5|TRBV12-3/TRBV12-4
CASSWYQETQYF
>TRBJ2-1|TRBV29-1
CSTGGSSYNEQFF
>TRBJ1-2|TRBV20-1
CSAPYYGYTF
>TRBJ2-1|TRBV6-5
CASSSPGLAGASPNEQFF
>TRBJ2-5|TRBV20-1
CSARGTGQIETQYF
>TRBJ2-5|TRBV9
CASSVTPTIRGETQYF
>TRBJ1-2|TRBV4-1
CASSQGPTGYYGYTF
>TRBJ1-1|TRBV3-1
CASSSRGGGEAFF
>TRBJ2-1|TRBV6-2/TRBV6-3
CAISPGTSGSNEQFF
>TRBJ2-7|TRBV28
CASSFGYSGEQYF
>TRBJ2-1|TRBV9
CASSEDPYNEQFF
>TRBJ2-7|TRBV7-6
CASSPSQGYEQYF
>TRBJ2-1|TRBV20-1
CSARDSSSYNEQFF
>TRBJ2-1|TRBV9
CASSVTGTYNEQFF
>TRBJ1-5|TRBV30
CAWSVDGNQPQHF
>TRBJ2-5|TRBV9
CASSVLGQETQYF
>TRBJ2-5|TRBV3-1
CASSQPTGMAQETQYF
>TRBJ2-3|TRBV4-1
CASSQDFTDTQYF
>TRBJ2-7|TRBV28
CASSLRGIYEQYF
>TRBJ2-5|TRBV15
CATSTGVETQYF
>TRBJ2-7|TRBV6-2/TRBV6-3
CATRRTASTYEQYF
>TRBJ1-2|TRBV29-1
CSAKETGSYTF
>TRBJ1-1|TRBV5-1
CASSSENTEAFF
>TRBJ2-1|TRBV4-2
CASSLEGLAGNNEQFF
>TRBJ1-4|TRBV5-5
CASSLDRAGRKLFF
>TRBJ2-1|TRBV10-3
CAISGGTVNEQFF
>TRBJ2-1|TRBV9
CASSVGEGGEPSYNEQFF
>TRBJ2-3|TRBV6-2/TRBV6-3
CASSYQADTQYF
>TRBJ1-5|TRBV20-1
CSAGQGSSQPQHF
>TRBJ2-5|TRBV7-9
CASRGSGSGETQYF
>TRBJ2-5|TRBV29-1
CSVGVIPTETQYF